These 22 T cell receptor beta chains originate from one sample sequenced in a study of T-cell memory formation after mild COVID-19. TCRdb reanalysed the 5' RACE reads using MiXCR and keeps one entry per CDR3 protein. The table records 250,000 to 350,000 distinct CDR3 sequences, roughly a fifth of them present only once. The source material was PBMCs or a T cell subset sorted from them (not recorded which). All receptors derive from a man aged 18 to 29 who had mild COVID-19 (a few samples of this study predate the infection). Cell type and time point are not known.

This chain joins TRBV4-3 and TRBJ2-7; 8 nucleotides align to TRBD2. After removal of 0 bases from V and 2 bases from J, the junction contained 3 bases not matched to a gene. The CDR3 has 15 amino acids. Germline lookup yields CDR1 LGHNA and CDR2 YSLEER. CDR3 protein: CASSQDPGRAYEQYF. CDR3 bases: TGCGCCAGCAGCCAAGATCCCGGGAGGGCCTACGAGCAGTACTTC.

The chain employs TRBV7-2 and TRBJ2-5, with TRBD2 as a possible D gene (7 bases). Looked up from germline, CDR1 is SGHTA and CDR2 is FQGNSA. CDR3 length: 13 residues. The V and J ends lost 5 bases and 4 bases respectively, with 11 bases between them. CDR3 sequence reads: CASSGGAPETQYF. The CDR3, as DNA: TGTGCCAGCAGCGGGGGGGCCCCAGAGACCCAGTACTTC. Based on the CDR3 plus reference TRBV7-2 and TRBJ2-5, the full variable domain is GAGVSQSPSNKVTEKGKDVELRCDPISGHTALYWYRQSLGQGLEFLIYFQGNSAPDKSGLPSDRFSAERTGGSVSTLTIQRTQQEDSAVYLCASSGGAPETQYFGPGTRLLVL.

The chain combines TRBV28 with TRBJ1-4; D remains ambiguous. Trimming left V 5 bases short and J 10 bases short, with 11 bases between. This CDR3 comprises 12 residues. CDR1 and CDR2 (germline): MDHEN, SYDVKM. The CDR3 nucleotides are TGTGCCAGCAGTCAGATAGGAGGAAAACTGTTTTTT. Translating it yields CASSQIGGKLFF.

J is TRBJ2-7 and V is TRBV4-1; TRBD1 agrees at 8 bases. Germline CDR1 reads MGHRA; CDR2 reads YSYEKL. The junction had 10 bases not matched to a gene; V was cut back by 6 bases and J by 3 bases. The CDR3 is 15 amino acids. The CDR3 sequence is CASSPDRVTFYEQYV. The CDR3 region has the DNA TGCGCCAGCAGTCCGGACAGGGTAACGTTCTACGAGCAGTACGTC.

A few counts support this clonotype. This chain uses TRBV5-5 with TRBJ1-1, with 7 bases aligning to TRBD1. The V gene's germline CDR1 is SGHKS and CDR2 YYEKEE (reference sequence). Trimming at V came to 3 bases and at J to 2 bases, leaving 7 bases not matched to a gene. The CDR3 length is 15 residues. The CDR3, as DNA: TGTGCCAGCAGCTCAAGACAGGGAGTTAACACTGAAGCTTTCTTT. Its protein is CASSSRQGVNTEAFF.

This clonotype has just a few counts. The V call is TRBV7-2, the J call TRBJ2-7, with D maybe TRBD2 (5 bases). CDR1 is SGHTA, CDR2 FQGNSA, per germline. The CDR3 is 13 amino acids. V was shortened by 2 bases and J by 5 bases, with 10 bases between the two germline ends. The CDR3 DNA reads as TGTGCCAGCAGCTTAAAAGGAGGCCACGAGCAGTACGTC. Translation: CASSLKGGHEQYV.

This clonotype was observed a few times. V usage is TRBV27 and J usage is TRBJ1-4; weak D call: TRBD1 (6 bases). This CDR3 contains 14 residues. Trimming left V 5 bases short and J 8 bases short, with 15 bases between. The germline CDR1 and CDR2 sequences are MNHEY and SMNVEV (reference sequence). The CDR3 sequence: CASSRHREGEKLFF. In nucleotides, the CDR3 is TGTGCCAGCAGTCGACACAGGGAGGGGGAAAAACTGTTTTTT.

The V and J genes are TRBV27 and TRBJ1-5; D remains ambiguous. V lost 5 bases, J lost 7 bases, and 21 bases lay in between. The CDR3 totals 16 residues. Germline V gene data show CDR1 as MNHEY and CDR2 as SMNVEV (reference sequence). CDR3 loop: CASSPRAILVDQPQHF. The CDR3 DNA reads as TGTGCCAGCAGTCCCCGGGCGATTCTGGTGGACCAGCCCCAGCATTTT.

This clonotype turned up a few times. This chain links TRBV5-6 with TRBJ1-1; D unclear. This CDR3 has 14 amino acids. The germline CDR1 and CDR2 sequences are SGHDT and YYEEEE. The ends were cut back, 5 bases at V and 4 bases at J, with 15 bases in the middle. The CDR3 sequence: CASRDLPGSTEAFF. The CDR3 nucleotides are TGTGCCAGCAGAGACTTACCCGGCTCCACTGAAGCTTTCTTT.

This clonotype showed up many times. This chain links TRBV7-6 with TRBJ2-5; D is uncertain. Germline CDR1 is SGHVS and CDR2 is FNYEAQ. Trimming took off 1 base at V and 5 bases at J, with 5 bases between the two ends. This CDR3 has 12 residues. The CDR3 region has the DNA TGTGCCAGCAGCTTAGAGCTGGAGACCCAGTACTTC. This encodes CASSLELETQYF.

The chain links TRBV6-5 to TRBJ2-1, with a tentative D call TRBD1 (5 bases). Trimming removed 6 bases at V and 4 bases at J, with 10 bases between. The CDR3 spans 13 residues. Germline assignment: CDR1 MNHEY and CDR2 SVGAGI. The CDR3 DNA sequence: TGTGCCAGCAGGACAGACAGATACAATGAGCAGTTCTTC. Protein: CASRTDRYNEQFF.

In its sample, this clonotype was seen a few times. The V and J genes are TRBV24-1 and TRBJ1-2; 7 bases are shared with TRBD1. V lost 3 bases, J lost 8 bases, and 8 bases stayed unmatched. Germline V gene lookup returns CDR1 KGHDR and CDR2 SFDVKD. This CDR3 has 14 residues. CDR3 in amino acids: CATSDPTGRKGYTF. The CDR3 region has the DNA TGTGCCACCAGTGATCCGACAGGGCGAAAGGGCTACACCTTC.

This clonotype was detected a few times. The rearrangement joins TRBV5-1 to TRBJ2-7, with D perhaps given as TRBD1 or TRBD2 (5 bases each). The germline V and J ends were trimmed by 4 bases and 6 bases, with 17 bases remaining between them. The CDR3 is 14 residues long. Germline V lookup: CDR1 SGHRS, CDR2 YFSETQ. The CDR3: CASSSRDLTGEQYV. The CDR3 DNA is TGCGCCAGCAGCAGCCGGGACCTTACTGGCGAGCAGTACGTC.

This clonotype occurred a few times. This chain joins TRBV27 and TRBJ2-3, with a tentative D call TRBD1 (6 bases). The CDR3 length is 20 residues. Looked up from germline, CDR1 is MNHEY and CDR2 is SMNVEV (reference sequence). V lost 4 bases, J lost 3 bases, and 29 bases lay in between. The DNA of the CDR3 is TGTGCCAGCAGTTCCCCAAGAACAGGGCGTGCGAGTTTATTGACAGATACGCAGTATTTT. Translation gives CASSSPRTGRASLLTDTQYF.

The DNA of the CDR3 is TGTGCCTGGAGGCGGCTAGCGGGGGATCAAGAGACCCAGTACTTC. This gives the protein CAWRRLAGDQETQYF. The chain joins TRBV30 to TRBJ2-5; TRBD2 matches 10 bases. Germline V gives CDR1 GTSNPN, CDR2 SVGIG (reference sequence). V was clipped by 3 bases and J by 2 bases; unmatched bases: 6. CDR3 length: 15 residues.

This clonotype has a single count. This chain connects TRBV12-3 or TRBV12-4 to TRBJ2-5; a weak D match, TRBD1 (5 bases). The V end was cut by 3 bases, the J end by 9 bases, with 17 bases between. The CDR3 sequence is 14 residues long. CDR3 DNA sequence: TGTGCCAGCAGTTTGGGGCAGGCCAAGGTGGCCCAGTACTTC. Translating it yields CASSLGQAKVAQYF.

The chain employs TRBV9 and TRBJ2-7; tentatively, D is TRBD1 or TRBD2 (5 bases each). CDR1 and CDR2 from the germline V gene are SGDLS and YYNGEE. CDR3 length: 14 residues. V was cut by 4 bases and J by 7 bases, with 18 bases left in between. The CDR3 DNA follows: TGTGCCAGCAGCCCCCCGGGACCCCCGGCGGAGCAGTACTTC. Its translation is CASSPPGPPAEQYF. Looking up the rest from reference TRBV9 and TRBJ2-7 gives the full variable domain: DSGVTQTPKHLITATGQRVTLRCSPRSGDLSVYWYQQSLDQGLQFLIQYYNGEERAKGNILERFSAQQFPDLHSELNLSSLELGDSALYFCASSPPGPPAEQYFGPGTRLTVT.

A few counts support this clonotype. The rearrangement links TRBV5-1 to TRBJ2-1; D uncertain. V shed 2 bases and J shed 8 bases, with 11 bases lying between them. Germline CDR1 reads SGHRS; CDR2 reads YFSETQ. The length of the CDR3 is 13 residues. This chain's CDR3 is CASSLNPQDEQFF. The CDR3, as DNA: TGCGCCAGCAGCTTAAATCCCCAGGATGAGCAGTTCTTC. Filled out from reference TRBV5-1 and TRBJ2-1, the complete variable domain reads KAGVTQTPRYLIKTRGQQVTLSCSPISGHRSVSWYQQTPGQGLQFLFEYFSETQRNKGNFPGRFSGRQFSNSRSEMNVSTLELGDSALYLCASSLNPQDEQFFGPGTRLTVL.

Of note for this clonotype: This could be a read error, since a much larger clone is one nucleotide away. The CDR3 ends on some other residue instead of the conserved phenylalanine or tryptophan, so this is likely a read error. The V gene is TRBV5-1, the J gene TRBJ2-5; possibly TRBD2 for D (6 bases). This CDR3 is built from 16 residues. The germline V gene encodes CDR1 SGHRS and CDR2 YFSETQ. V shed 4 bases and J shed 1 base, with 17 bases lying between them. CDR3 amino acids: CASSPGGGGIQETQYL. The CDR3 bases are TGCGCCAGCAGCCCGGGCGGTGGGGGGATCCAAGAGACCCAGTACTTA.

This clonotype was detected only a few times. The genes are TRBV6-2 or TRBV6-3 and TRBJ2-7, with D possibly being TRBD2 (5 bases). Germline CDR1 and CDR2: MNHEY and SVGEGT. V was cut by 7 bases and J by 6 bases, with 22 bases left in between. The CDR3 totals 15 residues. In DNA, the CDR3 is TGTGCCAGCACCGGTTCGGGTTACGGGGATTCCGAGCAGTACGTC. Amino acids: CASTGSGYGDSEQYV.

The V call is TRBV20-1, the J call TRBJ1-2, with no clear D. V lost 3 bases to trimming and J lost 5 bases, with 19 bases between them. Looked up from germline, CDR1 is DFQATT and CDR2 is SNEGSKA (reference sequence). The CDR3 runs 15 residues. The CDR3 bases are TGCAGTGCTAGCCCGGCAGGCCGGCAGTTATATGGCTACACCTTC. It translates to CSASPAGRQLYGYTF.

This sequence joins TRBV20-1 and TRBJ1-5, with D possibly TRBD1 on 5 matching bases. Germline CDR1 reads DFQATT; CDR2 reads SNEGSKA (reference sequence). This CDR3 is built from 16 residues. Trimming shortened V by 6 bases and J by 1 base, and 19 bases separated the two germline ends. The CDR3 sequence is CSAHQTGLQSNQPQHF. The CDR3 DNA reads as TGCAGTGCCCACCAAACGGGACTCCAGAGCAATCAGCCCCAGCATTTT.